Following are 11 T cell receptor beta chains from one sample sequenced in a study of blood T cell repertoires in COVID-19. Here immunoSEQ multiplex PCR was the method, and the copy in TCRdb shows in-frame clones only, minus some. The sample has 300,000 to 450,000 clones, roughly 80% seen once. Material for sequencing was peripheral blood. The receptor source for this set is a human donor with acute or convalescent COVID-19. The donor label of this sample is uncertain.

This clone has just one count. The J gene is TRBJ1-2, the V gene TRBV19, with a possible D match to TRBD1 (5 bases). This CDR3 is built from 13 residues. Deletions cut 3 bases from V and 8 bases from J, with 13 bases between. Per the germline V gene, CDR1 is LNHDA and CDR2 is SQIVND (reference sequence). CDR3 nucleotide sequence: TGTGCCAGTAGTATCTTAGGGGCTGAGGGCTACACCTTC. Amino acid sequence: CASSILGAEGYTF. Full variable domain (rest looked up from reference TRBV19 and TRBJ1-2): DGGITQSPKYLFRKEGQNVTLSCEQNLNHDAMYWYRQDPGQGLRLIYYSQIVNDFQKGDIAEGYSVSREKKESFPLTVTSAQKNPTAFYLCASSILGAEGYTFGSGTRLTVV.

The J gene is TRBJ1-1, the V gene TRBV18; D not resolved. The CDR3 covers 13 residues. Trimming took 2 bases from V and 4 from J, leaving 8 bases between them. Germline CDR1 and CDR2: KGHSH and LQKENI. CDR3 protein: CASSPYSSTEAFF. CDR3 coding DNA: TGTGCCAGCTCACCATACTCGAGCACTGAAGCTTTCTTT. Filled out from reference TRBV18 and TRBJ1-1, the complete variable domain reads NAGVMQNPRHLVRRRGQEARLRCSPMKGHSHVYWYRQLPEEGLKFMVYLQKENIIDESGMPKERFSAEFPKEGPSILRIQQVVRGDSAAYFCASSPYSSTEAFFGQGTRLTVV.

This clone came up once. V is TRBV21-1 and J is TRBJ1-2; no DNA check was done on the table's D call, TRBD1. TRBV21-1 is an annotated pseudogene. The CDR3 is 14 residues long. CDR3 coding DNA: TGTGCCAGCAGCAAAGGTCAGGGGAACTATGGCTACACCTTC. This translates into CASSKGQGNYGYTF.

This sequence joins TRBV3-1 (or the pseudogene TRBV3-2) and TRBJ2-1; 9 nucleotides match TRBD2. J gave up 5 bases and V 0 bases, and 5 bases lay outside the gene matches. The CDR3 runs to 16 residues. The V gene's germline CDR1 is LGHDT and CDR2 YNNKEL (reference sequence). The CDR3 is CASSQDPSGKHNEQFF. In nucleotides, the CDR3 is TGTGCCAGCAGCCAAGACCCTAGCGGGAAACACAATGAGCAGTTCTTC.

The rearrangement joins TRBV19 to TRBJ2-3; 10 bases are shared with TRBD2. J gave up 2 bases and V 5 bases, and 7 bases lay outside the gene matches. CDR3 length: 16 amino acids. CDR1 is LNHDA and CDR2 is SQIVND in the germline V gene (reference sequence). This CDR3 reads CASSARAGGYTDTQYF. CDR3 nucleotide sequence: TGTGCCAGTAGTGCCCGAGCGGGGGGGTACACAGATACGCAGTATTTT.

The chain uses TRBV5-5 and TRBJ2-7, with no clear D. The germline V and J ends were trimmed by 4 bases and 7 bases, with 9 bases remaining between them. Germline lookup yields CDR1 SGHKS and CDR2 YYEKEE (reference sequence). CDR3 length: 11 residues. Here the CDR3 reads CASSQPGEQYF. The CDR3 DNA sequence: TGTGCCAGCAGCCAACCCGGGGAGCAGTACTTC.

This clone has a handful of counts. This sequence joins TRBV5-4 and TRBJ1-2, with D hard to call. Germline-derived CDR1 and CDR2 are SGHNT and YYREEE (reference sequence). V lost 5 bases and J 8 bases, leaving 16 bases between the germline ends. CDR3 length: 13 residues. CDR3 sequence: CASRPDPQRGYTF. Here the CDR3 DNA reads TGTGCCAGCAGACCGGACCCACAGCGGGGCTACACCTTC.

This chain uses TRBV11-2 with TRBJ2-3; 14 bases fit TRBD2. This CDR3 has 15 amino acids. CDR1 and CDR2 from the germline V gene are SGHAT and FQNNGV. With 7 bases clipped from V and 3 bases from J, the junction kept 3 bases outside the gene matches. CDR3 region: CASTWTSGGTDTQYF. The DNA of the CDR3 is TGTGCCAGCACCTGGACTAGCGGGGGGACAGATACGCAGTATTTT.

The J gene is TRBJ1-1, the V gene TRBV2; 9 bases line up with TRBD1. There are 15 residues in the CDR3. The V gene end was trimmed by 5 bases and the J gene end by 0 bases; junction bases not matched to a gene: 4. Germline V gives CDR1 SNHLY, CDR2 FYNNEI. The CDR3 is CASSLQGAMNTEAFF. The CDR3 DNA reads TGTGCCAGCAGTTTACAGGGGGCTATGAACACTGAAGCTTTCTTT.

The V and J genes are TRBV24-1 and TRBJ1-1; D is perhaps TRBD1 (5 bases). The germline V gene encodes CDR1 KGHDR and CDR2 SFDVKD. V was cut by 8 bases and J by 0 bases, with 15 bases left in between. This CDR3 is 15 amino acids long. CDR3 nucleotide sequence: TGTGCCACCAAGACAGAGCCCAGAATGAACACTGAAGCTTTCTTT. This gives the protein CATKTEPRMNTEAFF.

The V gene is TRBV30, the J gene TRBJ1-3, with TRBD1 identical over 9 bases. The CDR3 length is 16 residues. Losses at the gene ends were 3 bases for V and 1 base for J; bases not matched to a gene: 7. Germline V gives CDR1 GTSNPN, CDR2 SVGIG (reference sequence). DNA for the CDR3: TGTGCCTGGAGGGTCGGAGGGACAGGGTCTGGAAACACCATATATTTT. This sequence encodes CAWRVGGTGSGNTIYF.